One and the same sample provided the 19 T cell receptor beta chains below, sequenced in a study of T cells in Graves' hyperthyroidism and ophthalmopathy. What was amplified from RNA transcripts were TCR beta CDR3 regions. The HTBI primer set was used in a first-round RT-PCR of the TCR CDR3. MiXCR, applied by TCRdb to the multiplex PCR reads, yields one record per CDR3 protein. This sample has a few hundred thousand distinct CDR3 sequences; more than 12% occur once, and the top ten carry over 25%. The sample taken for sequencing was blood. The receptors shown here come from a young woman with Graves' hyperthyroidism.

Notes on this clonotype: A read error is possible here, since a much larger clone lies one base away. CDR3 in amino acids: CASRPDGVYEQYF. The CDR3 coding sequence is TGTGCCAGCAGACCGGACGGTGTTTACGAGCAGTACTTC. The chain recombines TRBV12-3 or TRBV12-4 with TRBJ2-7; D unclear. The V end was cut by 6 bases, the J end by 4 bases, with 13 bases between. The CDR3 loop spans 13 amino acids.

Many counts were recorded for this clonotype. The chain uses TRBV20-1 and TRBJ2-1; 8 bases are shared with TRBD2. Germline V lookup: CDR1 DFQATT, CDR2 SNEGSKA (reference sequence). V was clipped by 1 base and J by 7 bases; unmatched bases: 6. This CDR3 is built from 14 residues. The CDR3 spells CSARAGGPTNEQFF. CDR3 nucleotide sequence: TGCAGTGCTAGAGCGGGAGGGCCGACGAATGAGCAGTTCTTC.

This rearrangement joins TRBV5-1 to TRBJ2-1, with D possibly TRBD2 on 6 matching bases. In germline, CDR1 is SGHRS, CDR2 YFSETQ. The CDR3 totals 14 residues. Trimming took off 0 bases at V and 10 bases at J, with 14 bases between the two ends. DNA for the CDR3: TGCGCCAGCAGCTTGGCCCTATTCCGGGAGGAGCAGTTCTTC. Encoded protein: CASSLALFREEQFF.

This clonotype was picked up many times. The rearrangement joins TRBV5-8 to TRBJ2-1, with 14 bases aligning to TRBD2. The CDR3 length is 16 residues. J lost 3 bases, V lost 4 bases, and 3 bases had no gene match. The V gene's germline CDR1 is SGHTS and CDR2 YDEGEE. For the CDR3, the DNA is TGTGCCAGCAGCCACGGGACTAGCGGGAGCTACAATGAGCAGTTCTTC. Translation: CASSHGTSGSYNEQFF.

This CDR3 is CASYGRAGNTIYF. The CDR3, as DNA: TGTGCCAGTTATGGCAGGGCGGGAAACACCATATATTTT. V gene TRBV6-1 combines with J gene TRBJ1-3; possibly TRBD1 for D (5 bases). Germline V gene sequence: CDR1 MNHNS, CDR2 SASEGT. This CDR3 spans 13 amino acids. Trimming removed 9 bases from V and 4 bases from J, with 13 bases in between.

The V gene is TRBV20-1, the J gene TRBJ2-7, with D maybe TRBD2 (7 bases). V was cut by 1 base and J by 6 bases, with 13 bases left in between. The CDR3 runs to 13 residues. Germline CDR1 is DFQATT and CDR2 is SNEGSKA (reference sequence). CDR3 nucleotides: TGCAGTGCTAGAGGGCGAGGGGGGGGCGAGCAGTACTTC. Translating gives CSARGRGGGEQYF.

This clonotype has more than one count but fewer than ten. The V and J genes are TRBV20-1 and TRBJ2-1, with D perhaps TRBD1 or TRBD2 (5 bases each). This CDR3 contains 15 residues. Germline values: CDR1 DFQATT, CDR2 SNEGSKA (reference sequence). Trimming shortened V by 1 base and J by 2 bases, and 12 bases separated the two germline ends. The CDR3 loop is CSARVDGTAYNEQFF. The CDR3 nucleotides are TGCAGTGCTAGAGTAGACGGGACGGCCTACAATGAGCAGTTCTTC.

V and J are TRBV25-1 and TRBJ2-7, with D possibly TRBD2 on 5 matching bases. The V end was cut by 3 bases, the J end by 5 bases, with 8 bases between. CDR1 and CDR2 (germline): MGHDK, SYGVNS. CDR3 size: 12 residues. The CDR3 loop is CASSDEGHEQYF. The DNA for the CDR3 is TGTGCCAGCAGTGACGAGGGTCACGAGCAGTACTTC.

This sequence joins TRBV20-1 and TRBJ1-2, with TRBD1 matching 11 bases. The V segment lost 1 base and the J segment 8 bases; nucleotides outside the gene matches: 6. CDR1 and CDR2 (germline): DFQATT, SNEGSKA (reference sequence). This CDR3 region has 14 residues. CDR3 nucleotides: TGCAGTGCTAGAGCGGGACAGGGGGTTCAAGGCTACACCTTC. Translated: CSARAGQGVQGYTF.

This clonotype was found a few times. The gene calls are TRBV9 and TRBJ1-5; unclear D gene. The CDR3 is made up of 15 amino acids. Germline assignment: CDR1 SGDLS and CDR2 YYNGEE. Trimming took off 0 bases at V and 1 base at J, with 8 bases between the two ends. The CDR3 DNA reads TGTGCCAGCAGCGTAGCCGGCGAGAGCAATCAGCCCCAGCATTTT. This gives the protein CASSVAGESNQPQHF.

This clonotype was seen a handful of times. V and J are TRBV6-2 or TRBV6-3 and TRBJ2-1, with D unresolved. CDR3 length: 11 residues. CDR1 MNHEY and CDR2 SVGEGT come from the germline V gene. The V and J ends lost 8 bases and 10 bases respectively, with 12 bases between them. CDR3 protein: CASSRLGEQFF. CDR3 DNA sequence: TGTGCCAGCTCGCGGTTGGGGGAGCAGTTCTTC.

The CDR3 DNA reads as TGCAGCGCGGAGGTCTACAGCAACAATGAGCAGTTCTTC. Its protein product is CSAEVYSNNEQFF. V gene TRBV29-1 combines with J gene TRBJ2-1; a weak D match, TRBD2 (5 bases). The germline V and J ends were trimmed by 7 bases and 5 bases, with 15 bases remaining between them. This CDR3 is 13 amino acids long. Germline CDR1 SQVTM, CDR2 ANQGSEA.

A word on this clonotype: A read error may explain this, as a much larger clone is one base away. The V gene is TRBV29-1, the J gene TRBJ2-1, with 9 bases fitting TRBD2. The CDR3 covers 13 residues. The germline gives CDR1 SQVTM, CDR2 ANQGSEA. The CDR3 sequence: CSGEAGGRNGQFF. As DNA, the CDR3 is TGCAGCGGGGAAGCGGGAGGACGCAATGGGCAGTTCTTC.

This clonotype was detected a few times. A read error is possible here, since a much larger clone lies one base away. This rearrangement joins TRBV28 to TRBJ2-1; 11 bases map to TRBD2. The DNA end favors TRBJ2-7, so the J call may be wrong. Per germline, CDR1 MDHEN and CDR2 SYDVKM. The CDR3 extends over 15 amino acids. The CDR3 protein is CASSLSGRAYNEQYF. The CDR3 nucleotides read TGTGCCAGCAGCCTTAGCGGGAGGGCCTACAATGAGCAGTACTTC.

The J gene is TRBJ2-5, the V gene TRBV7-9; TRBD2 aligns across 13 bases. The CDR3 covers 18 residues. The germline V gene encodes CDR1 SEHNR and CDR2 FQNEAQ (reference sequence). V lost 4 bases, J lost 4 bases, and 12 bases stayed unmatched. CDR3 nucleotides: TGTGCCAGCAGCTCCCTAGGACTAGCGGGAGATTTGGTAGAGACCCAGTACTTC. It yields the protein CASSSLGLAGDLVETQYF. The full variable domain, in which reference TRBV7-9 and TRBJ2-5 provide the parts outside the CDR3, is DTGVSQNPRHKITKRGQNVTFRCDPISEHNRLYWYRQTLGQGPEFLTYFQNEAQLEKSRLLSDRFSAERPKGSFSTLEIQRTEQGDSAMYLCASSSLGLAGDLVETQYFGPGTRLLVL.

Notes on this clonotype: The junction departs from germline at one end; a sequencing error may be responsible. The chain uses TRBV24-1 and TRBJ2-2; 13 positions agree with TRBD2. The V gene's germline CDR1 is KGHDR and CDR2 SFDVKD. CDR3 size: 17 residues. The DNA of the CDR3 is TGTGCCAACAGTGATCGGACTAGCGGGAGAGAAACCGGGGAGCTGTTTTTT. This gives the protein CANSDRTSGRETGELFF.

This clonotype was observed many times. V and J are TRBV29-1 and TRBJ2-7; 11 positions match TRBD2. This CDR3 spans 14 amino acids. Germline CDR1 is SQVTM and CDR2 is ANQGSEA. J gave up 4 bases and V 3 bases, and 5 bases lay outside the gene matches. CDR3 loop: CSVDSSGRGYEQYF. The CDR3 DNA reads TGCAGCGTTGATAGTAGCGGGAGGGGATACGAGCAGTACTTC.

The rearrangement links TRBV30 to TRBJ2-5, with 9 nucleotides matching TRBD2. CDR3 length equals 15 residues. Germline values: CDR1 GTSNPN, CDR2 SVGIG (reference sequence). Trimming removed 0 bases from V and 5 bases from J; junction bases left unmatched: 7. In DNA form, the CDR3 reads TGTGCCTGGAGTGTACCGAGCGGGAGGAGTGAGACCCAGTACTTC. As protein: CAWSVPSGRSETQYF.

This clonotype occurred many times. The CDR3 protein is CASSLYWSGRGNEQFF. The CDR3 DNA follows: TGTGCCAGCAGCTTATATTGGTCAGGGAGGGGCAATGAGCAGTTCTTC. The V call is TRBV11-2, the J call TRBJ2-1, with TRBD2 matching 7 bases. The V segment lost 2 bases and the J segment 6 bases; nucleotides outside the gene matches: 10. CDR1 is SGHAT, CDR2 FQNNGV, per germline. The CDR3 spans 16 residues.